This TCR beta chain was recovered during a study of T cell responses to AZD1222 COVID-19 vaccine. Study-wide points: The donor group comprised mostly white British people and more females; the analysis possibly underestimated clonal diversity.

Measured with immunoSEQ multiplex PCR; TCRdb has only the in-frame clones, and not every one. The sample has tens of thousands of clones, approximately 91% seen once. A word on this clone: Its target is not known.

This TCR came from an adult who received the AZD1222 COVID-19 vaccine. The sample consisted of peripheral blood, taken 28 days after the second AZD1222 dose.

The CDR3 here is CASSGLLNTGELFF. The DNA for the CDR3 is TGTGCCAGCAGCGGACTACTGAACACCGGGGAGCTGTTTTTT. The chain is built from TRBV14 and TRBJ2-2; tentative D call: TRBD2 (6 bases). V was clipped by 5 bases and J by 1 base, with 8 bases between them. The germline V gene encodes CDR1 SGHDN and CDR2 FVKESK. The CDR3 is 14 amino acids.